Each of the 8 T cell receptor beta chains below was sequenced from the same sample in a study of T cells in Graves' hyperthyroidism and ophthalmopathy. The investigators amplified TCR beta CDR3 regions from RNA transcripts. A first-round RT-PCR of the TCR CDR3 used the HTBI primer set. TCRdb analysed the multiplex PCR reads with MiXCR anew, one entry per CDR3 protein. The table includes about 690,000 distinct CDR3 sequences, roughly 17% detected once. The sequencing input was blood. These receptors were obtained from a man between 50 and 59 years old with Graves' hyperthyroidism.

This chain links TRBV24-1 with TRBJ2-3; 8 bases match TRBD2. J lost 0 bases, V lost 3 bases, and 1 base had no gene match. This CDR3 has 15 amino acids. Germline values: CDR1 KGHDR, CDR2 SFDVKD. The CDR3, as DNA: TGTGCCACCAGTGATCCTAGCGGGAGCACAGATACGCAGTATTTT. As protein: CATSDPSGSTDTQYF.

This clonotype was counted many times. J is TRBJ1-1 and V is TRBV10-3; possible D gene TRBD1, 6 bases. Trimming stripped 6 bases from V and 3 bases from J, with 14 bases between. Per the germline V gene, CDR1 is ENHRY and CDR2 is SYGVKD. This CDR3 is built from 14 residues. CDR3 loop: CAIRLRDTDTEAFF. CDR3 DNA sequence: TGTGCCATCAGGCTCCGGGACACTGACACTGAAGCTTTCTTT.

The rearrangement links TRBV27 to TRBJ1-6; D is unclear. The V end lost 5 bases, the J end lost 7 bases, and 9 bases lay between the germline ends. CDR3 length: 13 residues. Germline V lookup: CDR1 MNHEY, CDR2 SMNVEV (reference sequence). CDR3 coding DNA: TGTGCCAGCAGTCCGGACTGGAATTCACCCCTCCACTTT. Its translation: CASSPDWNSPLHF.

The sample holds many counts of this clonotype. The J gene is TRBJ1-1, the V gene TRBV12-5; D not resolved. V was cut by 8 bases and J by 4 bases, with 8 bases left in between. The CDR3 runs to 11 residues. CDR1 is LGHNT and CDR2 is FRNRAP in the germline V gene. CDR3 nucleotide sequence: TGTGCTAGTTGTGGAAGCACTGAAGCTTTCTTT. Its protein product is CASCGSTEAFF.

The V call is TRBV6-2 or TRBV6-3, the J call TRBJ2-3, with no clear D. Trimming cost V 0 bases and J 0 bases, with 13 bases left between them. Germline lookup yields CDR1 MNHEY and CDR2 SVGEGT. The CDR3 length is 17 residues. CDR3 nucleotides: TGTGCCAGCAGTTACTCGGCTTTGTCTCGGAGCACAGATACGCAGTATTTT. It is translated as CASSYSALSRSTDTQYF.

The V call is TRBV20-1, the J call TRBJ2-7; perhaps TRBD2 as D (5 bases). The V gene lost 0 bases and the J gene lost 5 bases, with 20 bases spanning the gap. The CDR3 runs to 16 residues. Germline V gene sequence: CDR1 DFQATT, CDR2 SNEGSKA (reference sequence). This CDR3 is CSARDGTGNNPDEQYF. As DNA, the CDR3 is TGCAGTGCTAGAGATGGAACGGGAAACAACCCCGACGAGCAGTACTTC.

This clonotype was observed a handful of times. At one of its ends the junction is not consistent with the germline gene, which may arise from a read error. The rearrangement links TRBV9 to TRBJ2-3; unclear D gene. The CDR3 runs to 13 residues. Per germline, CDR1 SGDLS and CDR2 YYNGEE. The CDR3 DNA sequence: TGTGCCAGCAGCGTACTACGCACCGATACGCAGTATTTT. This translates into CASSVLRTDTQYF.

This clonotype was counted many times. The V call is TRBV30, the J call TRBJ2-1, with unresolved D. V gave up 1 base and J gave up 12 bases, with 13 bases separating them. Per germline, CDR1 GTSNPN and CDR2 SVGIG (reference sequence). CDR3 length: 12 amino acids. This chain's CDR3 is CAWSEVAARQFF. The CDR3 DNA reads TGTGCCTGGAGTGAAGTGGCTGCACGGCAGTTCTTC.